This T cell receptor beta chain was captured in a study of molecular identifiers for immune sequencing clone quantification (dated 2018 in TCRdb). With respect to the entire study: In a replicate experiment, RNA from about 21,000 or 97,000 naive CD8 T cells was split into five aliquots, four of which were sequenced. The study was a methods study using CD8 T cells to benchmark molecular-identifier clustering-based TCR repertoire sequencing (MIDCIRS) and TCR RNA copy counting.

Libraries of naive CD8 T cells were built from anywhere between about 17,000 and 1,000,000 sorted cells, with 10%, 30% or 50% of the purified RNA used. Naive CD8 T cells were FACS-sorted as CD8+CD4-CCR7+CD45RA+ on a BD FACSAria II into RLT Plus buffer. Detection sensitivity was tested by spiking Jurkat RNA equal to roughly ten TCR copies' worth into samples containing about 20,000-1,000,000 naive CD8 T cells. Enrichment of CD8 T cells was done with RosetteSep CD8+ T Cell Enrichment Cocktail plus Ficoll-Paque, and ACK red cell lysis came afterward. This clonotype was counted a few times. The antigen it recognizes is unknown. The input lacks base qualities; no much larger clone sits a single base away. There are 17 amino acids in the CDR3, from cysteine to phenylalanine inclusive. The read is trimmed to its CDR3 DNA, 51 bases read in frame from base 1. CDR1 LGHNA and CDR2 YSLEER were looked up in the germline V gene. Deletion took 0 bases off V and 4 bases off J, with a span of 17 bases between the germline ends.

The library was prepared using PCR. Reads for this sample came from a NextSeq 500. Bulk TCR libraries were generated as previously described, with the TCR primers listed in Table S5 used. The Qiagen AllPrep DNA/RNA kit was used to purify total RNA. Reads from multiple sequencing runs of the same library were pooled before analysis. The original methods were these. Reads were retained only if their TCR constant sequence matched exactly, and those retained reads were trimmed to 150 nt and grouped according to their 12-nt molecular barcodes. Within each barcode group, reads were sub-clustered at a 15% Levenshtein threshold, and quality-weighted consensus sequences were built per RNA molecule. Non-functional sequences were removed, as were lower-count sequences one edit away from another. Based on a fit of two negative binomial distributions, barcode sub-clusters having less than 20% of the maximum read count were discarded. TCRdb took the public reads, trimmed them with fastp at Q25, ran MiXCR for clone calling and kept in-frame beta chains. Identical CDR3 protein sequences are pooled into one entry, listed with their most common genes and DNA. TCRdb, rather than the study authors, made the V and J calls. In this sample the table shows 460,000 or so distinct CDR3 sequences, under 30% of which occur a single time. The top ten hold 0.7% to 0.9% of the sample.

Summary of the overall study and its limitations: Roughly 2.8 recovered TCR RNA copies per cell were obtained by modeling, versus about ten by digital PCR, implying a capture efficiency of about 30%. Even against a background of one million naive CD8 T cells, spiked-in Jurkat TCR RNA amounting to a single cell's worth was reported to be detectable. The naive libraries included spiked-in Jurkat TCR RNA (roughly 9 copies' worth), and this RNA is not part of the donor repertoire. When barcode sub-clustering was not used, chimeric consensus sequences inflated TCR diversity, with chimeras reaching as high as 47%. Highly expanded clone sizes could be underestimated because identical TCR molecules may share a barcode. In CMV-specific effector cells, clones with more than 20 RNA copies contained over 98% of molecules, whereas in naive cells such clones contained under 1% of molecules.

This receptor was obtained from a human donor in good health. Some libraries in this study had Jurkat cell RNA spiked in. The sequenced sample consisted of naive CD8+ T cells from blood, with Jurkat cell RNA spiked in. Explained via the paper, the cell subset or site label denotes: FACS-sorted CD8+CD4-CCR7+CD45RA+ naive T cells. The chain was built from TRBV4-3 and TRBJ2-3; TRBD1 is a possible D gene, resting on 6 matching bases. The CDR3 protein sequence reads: CASSQDRVTGRPDTQYF. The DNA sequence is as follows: TGCGCCAGCAGCCAAGATAGGGTGACAGGACGGCCAGATACGCAGTATTTT.